The following is a TCR beta chain sequence with its context. Naive CD8 cells, CD45RO-negative and positively selected for CCR7, excluded terminally differentiated effector memory CD45RA+ cells. The study drew all its donors from Caucasian adults living in Nashville, Tennessee. Produced via immunoSEQ multiplex PCR; TCRdb's table is partial and in-frame only. The sample contains nearly 2 million clones, around 96% of which appear only once. The sample originates from a study of shared clonotypes between healthy human individuals. The CDR3 extends over 13 amino acids. Germline values: CDR1 GTSNPN, CDR2 SVGIG (reference sequence). V shed 1 base and J shed 4 bases, with 11 bases lying between them.

This TCR was recovered from a man aged 18-30 years in good health. The sequencing input was naive CD8+ T cells sorted from blood. The chain is built from TRBV30 and TRBJ2-7; perhaps TRBD1 as D (6 bases). The CDR3 coding sequence is TGTGCCTGGAGTGCAGGGGTCGCGTACGAGCAGTACTTC. Protein sequence: CAWSAGVAYEQYF.